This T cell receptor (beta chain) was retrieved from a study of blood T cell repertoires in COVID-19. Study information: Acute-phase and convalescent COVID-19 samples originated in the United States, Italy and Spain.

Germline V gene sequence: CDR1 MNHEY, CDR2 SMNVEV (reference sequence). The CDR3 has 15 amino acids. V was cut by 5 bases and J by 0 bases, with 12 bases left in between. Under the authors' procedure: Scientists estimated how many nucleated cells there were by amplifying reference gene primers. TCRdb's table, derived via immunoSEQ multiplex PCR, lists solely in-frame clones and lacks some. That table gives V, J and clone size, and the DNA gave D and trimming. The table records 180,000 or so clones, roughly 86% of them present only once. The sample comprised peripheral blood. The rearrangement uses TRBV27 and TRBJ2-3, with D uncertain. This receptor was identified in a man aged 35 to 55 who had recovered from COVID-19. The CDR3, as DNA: TGTGCCAGCAGTATCAGATCTTCTAGCACAGATACGCAGTATTTT. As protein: CASSIRSSSTDTQYF.